This TCR beta chain was obtained from a study of T cells in Graves' hyperthyroidism and ophthalmopathy. The CDR3 runs to 14 residues. V was clipped by 3 bases and J by 5 bases, with 10 bases between them. The germline V gene has CDR1 MDHEN and CDR2 SYDVKM. Researchers took RNA transcripts and amplified the TCR beta CDR3 regions from them. The primer set for the first-round RT-PCR of the TCR CDR3 was HTBI. TCRdb redid the calling of the multiplex PCR reads with MiXCR, one entry per CDR3 protein. The sample lists some 620,000 distinct CDR3 sequences; roughly 17% were seen once. This clonotype was seen many times.

The source material was blood. The chain carries TRBV28 and TRBJ1-4; D call uncertain. The sequence was obtained from a woman in her 30s with Graves' hyperthyroidism. CDR3 loop: CASSFLQQNEKLFF. CDR3 bases: TGTGCCAGCAGTTTTTTACAGCAAAATGAAAAACTGTTTTTT.